This T cell receptor (beta chain) stems from a study of T-cell memory formation after mild COVID-19. About the study: Across donors, TCR clusters were largely donor specific.

As concerns this clonotype: Its antigen is undetermined.

Overall study findings and caveats: A balance of CD4 and CD8 characterized clones contracting day 15 to 85, whereas later expanders leaned CD4+.

Each CDR3 protein is one row after TCRdb ran MiXCR on the 5' RACE reads. Among 300,000 to 350,000 distinct CDR3 sequences listed, less than 20% were seen once. The sample taken for sequencing was PBMCs or a T cell subset sorted from them (not recorded which). The clonotype originates from a man between 18 and 35 years old who had mild COVID-19 (a few samples of this study predate the infection). Cell type and time point are not known.

The CDR3 nucleotides read TGTGCCAGCAGCGTTTCCGTAGGAGTAGGCTACAATGAGCAGTTCTTC. This translates into CASSVSVGVGYNEQFF. This chain links TRBV9 with TRBJ2-1, with D uncertain. V was trimmed by 2 bases and J by 3 bases, leaving 15 bases between them. Per germline, CDR1 SGDLS and CDR2 YYNGEE. The CDR3 loop spans 16 amino acids.